The 25 T cell receptor beta chains reported below all come from one sample, sequenced in a study of PD-L1 blockade in urothelial cancer. As to time point: pretreatment peripheral blood. The repertoire was sequenced with immunoSEQ multiplex PCR; TCRdb's copy has only in-frame clones and lacks some. The table records about 87,000 clones, around 90% of them present only once. The sample here was PBMCs, taken around atezolizumab (anti-PD-L1) treatment. Source of these receptors: a woman aged 80 or over with urothelial cancer.

The V and J genes are TRBV10-2 and TRBJ2-1, with 8 bases that match TRBD2. Germline V lookup: CDR1 WSHSY, CDR2 SAAADI. The CDR3 runs to 19 residues. Unmatched junction bases numbered 11, after V lost 0 bases and J lost 1 base. CDR3 residues: CASSESTRGSGTSYNEQFF. In DNA, the CDR3 is TGCGCCAGCAGTGAGTCGACTCGCGGTAGCGGGACATCCTACAATGAGCAGTTCTTC.

The J gene is TRBJ1-2, the V gene TRBV29-1; D ambiguous. The germline V and J ends were trimmed by 0 bases and 2 bases, with 7 bases remaining between them. CDR3 length: 13 residues. Germline CDR1 SQVTM, CDR2 ANQGSEA. DNA for the CDR3: TGCAGCGTTGAAGATCCAGAAAACTATGGCTACACCTTC. Amino acid sequence: CSVEDPENYGYTF.

The rearrangement joins TRBV5-4 to TRBJ1-5; possible D gene TRBD1, 6 bases. CDR1 SGHNT and CDR2 YYREEE come from the germline V gene (reference sequence). V was trimmed by 3 bases and J by 0 bases, leaving 7 bases between them. The CDR3 contains 14 residues. CDR3 coding DNA: TGTGCCAGCAGCTCACAGGGTAGCAATCAGCCCCAGCATTTT. Encoded protein: CASSSQGSNQPQHF.

CDR3 protein: CASSPGGNEQYF. The CDR3 DNA reads as TGTGCCAGCTCACCAGGGGGCAACGAGCAGTACTTC. The chain carries TRBV18 and TRBJ2-7, with a tentative D call TRBD1 (6 bases). The V gene lost 2 bases and the J gene lost 5 bases, with 7 bases spanning the gap. Germline V gene lookup returns CDR1 KGHSH and CDR2 LQKENI. This CDR3 comprises 12 residues.

The chain joins TRBV7-9 to TRBJ1-2, with unresolved D. V was cut by 3 bases and J by 4 bases, with 6 bases left in between. Germline V gene data show CDR1 as SEHNR and CDR2 as FQNEAQ (reference sequence). This CDR3 region has 12 residues. Written as DNA, the CDR3 is TGTGCCAGCAGCTTGGCAGGCTATGGCTACACCTTC. Amino acids: CASSLAGYGYTF.

The V gene is TRBV28, the J gene TRBJ1-3; 8 positions agree with TRBD1. The CDR3 spans 17 residues. V gave up 2 bases and J gave up 2 bases; unmatched junction bases: 8. Germline CDR1 is MDHEN and CDR2 is SYDVKM. CDR3 nucleotide sequence: TGTGCCAGCAGTTTAAATCCAGGGGGCATTGCTGGAAACACCATATATTTT. This sequence encodes CASSLNPGGIAGNTIYF. Filled out from reference TRBV28 and TRBJ1-3, the complete variable domain reads DVKVTQSSRYLVKRTGEKVFLECVQDMDHENMFWYRQDPGLGLRLIYFSYDVKMKEKGDIPEGYSVSREKKERFSLILESASTNQTSMYLCASSLNPGGIAGNTIYFGEGSWLTVV.

V is TRBV5-1 and J is TRBJ2-5; 9 bases are shared with TRBD2. This CDR3 comprises 17 residues. V lost 0 bases, J lost 5 bases, and 11 bases stayed unmatched. The V gene's germline CDR1 is SGHRS and CDR2 YFSETQ. CDR3 bases: TGCGCCAGCAGCTTGGCCTCGGCTAGCGGGAACGGTGAGACCCAGTACTTC. Its protein product is CASSLASASGNGETQYF.

This chain uses TRBV6-1 with TRBJ2-7; 7 bases align to TRBD1. From germline, CDR1 is MNHNS and CDR2 SASEGT. The CDR3 has 14 amino acids. With 6 bases clipped from V and 2 bases from J, the junction kept 7 bases outside the gene matches. The chain's CDR3 is CASRQGLWAYEQYF. As DNA, the CDR3 is TGTGCCAGCAGACAGGGGCTTTGGGCCTACGAGCAGTACTTC.

The chain employs TRBV27 and TRBJ1-4, with a weak D call TRBD1 (5 bases). The V end lost 8 bases, the J end lost 16 bases, and 26 bases lay between the germline ends. Germline CDR1 reads MNHEY; CDR2 reads SMNVEV (reference sequence). There are 14 residues in the CDR3. CDR3 protein: CASGPGTTSSIRFF. CDR3 DNA: TGTGCCAGCGGGCCCGGGACTACCTCTTCGATACGGTTTTTT.

This clone has just one count. The gene calls are TRBV18 and TRBJ2-2; TRBD2 agrees at 7 bases. The ends lost 6 bases at V and 5 bases at J; junction bases unmatched: 6. Germline V gene data show CDR1 as KGHSH and CDR2 as LQKENI. The CDR3 loop spans 14 amino acids. CDR3 DNA: TGTGCCAGCTCGCCGACTAGCTTGACCGGGGAGCTGTTTTTT. Amino acids: CASSPTSLTGELFF.

The chain is built from TRBV7-8 and TRBJ2-7; 8 bases match TRBD2. The CDR3 length is 16 residues. With V trimmed by 2 bases and J by 6 bases, 12 bases remained unmatched. Germline CDR1 reads SGHVS; CDR2 reads FQNEAQ. In nucleotides, the CDR3 is TGTGCCAGCAGCTTAACAGAGACTAGCGTATTTTTCGAGCAGTACTTC. Its protein product is CASSLTETSVFFEQYF.

The gene calls are TRBV28 and TRBJ1-2; tentatively, D is TRBD1 (6 bases). The germline gives CDR1 MDHEN, CDR2 SYDVKM. This CDR3 has 16 residues. Trimming cost V 0 bases and J 2 bases, with 13 bases left between them. This CDR3 is CASSLWQGYGNYGYTF. Here the CDR3 DNA reads TGTGCCAGCAGTTTATGGCAGGGGTATGGCAACTATGGCTACACCTTC.

The rearrangement joins TRBV5-1 to TRBJ1-1; 9 bases match TRBD1. Germline V gives CDR1 SGHRS, CDR2 YFSETQ. The CDR3 loop spans 15 amino acids. V lost 0 bases to trimming and J lost 5 bases; unmatched junction nucleotides: 5. CDR3 region: CASSLDRGRSTEAFF. In nucleotides, the CDR3 is TGCGCCAGCAGCTTGGACAGGGGGCGTAGTACTGAAGCTTTCTTT.

The CDR3 DNA sequence: TGTGCCTGGGGGGGGATCCGCTCTGGAAACACCATATATTTT. Its translation: CAWGGIRSGNTIYF. The rearrangement joins TRBV30 to TRBJ1-3, with a possible D match to TRBD1 (5 bases). V was trimmed by 5 bases and J by 0 bases, leaving 11 bases between them. The CDR3 has 14 residues. The V gene's germline CDR1 is GTSNPN and CDR2 SVGIG (reference sequence). Full variable domain (remainder filled in from reference TRBV30 and TRBJ1-3): SQTIHQWPATLVQPVGSPLSLECTVEGTSNPNLYWYRQAAGRGLQLLFYSVGIGQISSEVPQNLSASRPQDRQFILSSKKLLLSDSGFYLCAWGGIRSGNTIYFGEGSWLTVV.

The genes are TRBV27 and TRBJ1-1; weak D call: TRBD1 (5 bases). The ends were cut back, 2 bases at V and 2 bases at J, with 15 bases in the middle. The CDR3 consists of 16 residues. Germline CDR1 and CDR2: MNHEY and SMNVEV (reference sequence). The CDR3 bases are TGTGCCAGCAGTTTAGGAGGGGCGTGGGGTAACACTGAAGCTTTCTTT. It is translated as CASSLGGAWGNTEAFF.

This chain links TRBV15 with TRBJ2-3; possibly TRBD2 for D (5 bases). CDR1 is LNHNV, CDR2 YYDKDF, per germline (reference sequence). There are 16 residues in the CDR3. Trimming cost V 4 bases and J 2 bases, with 16 bases left between them. The CDR3 region has the DNA TGTGCCACCAGCACCGCGCCAGCCGGGGTCACAGATACGCAGTATTTT. Translated: CATSTAPAGVTDTQYF.

The gene calls are TRBV13 and TRBJ1-3, with TRBD1 as a possible D gene (6 bases). Germline CDR1 and CDR2: PRHDT and FYEKMQ (reference sequence). The CDR3 spans 14 residues. Trimming pared 2 bases from V and 3 bases from J, leaving 8 bases between. CDR3 protein: CASSLTTGGNTIYF. CDR3 bases: TGTGCCAGCAGCTTAACGACAGGTGGAAACACCATATATTTT.

This clone occurred once. The V call is TRBV10-3, the J call TRBJ2-2, with D maybe TRBD2 (5 bases). The V gene lost 9 bases and the J gene lost 3 bases, with 14 bases spanning the gap. Germline CDR1 is ENHRY and CDR2 is SYGVKD. The CDR3 is made up of 14 amino acids. CDR3 protein: CAISESRDTGELFF. CDR3 DNA sequence: TGTGCCATTAGCGAGAGCCGGGACACCGGGGAGCTGTTTTTT.

The chain has TRBV5-6 and TRBJ2-3; unclear D gene. Germline V gene sequence: CDR1 SGHDT, CDR2 YYEEEE. The germline V and J ends were trimmed by 4 bases and 1 base, with 13 bases remaining between them. The CDR3 spans 15 residues. The CDR3 DNA sequence: TGTGCCAGCAGCCGCCGGTATACTGGCACAGATACGCAGTATTTT. It is translated as CASSRRYTGTDTQYF.

This chain connects TRBV9 to TRBJ2-5; 8 bases fit TRBD1. Germline V CDR1 and CDR2: SGDLS, YYNGEE. The CDR3 length is 13 residues. J was trimmed by 7 bases and V by 4 bases; bases with no gene match: 6. Here the CDR3 reads CASSIGQGGTQYF. DNA for the CDR3: TGTGCCAGCAGCATCGGACAGGGAGGGACCCAGTACTTC.

This sequence joins TRBV7-8 and TRBJ1-5; D ambiguous. This CDR3 contains 14 residues. The germline CDR1 and CDR2 sequences are SGHVS and FQNEAQ. With 5 bases removed from V and 4 bases from J, the gap between germline ends came to 12 bases. In DNA form, the CDR3 reads TGTGCCAGCAGCCTTAGGGAGAGTAATCAGCCCCAGCATTTT. Translating gives CASSLRESNQPQHF.

This clone has just one count. This chain joins TRBV30 and TRBJ1-2; 7 bases agree with TRBD1. With 3 bases clipped from V and 4 bases from J, the junction kept 5 bases outside the gene matches. CDR3 size: 13 residues. Per the germline V gene, CDR1 is GTSNPN and CDR2 is SVGIG (reference sequence). The CDR3 loop is CAWSRGFGYGYTF. CDR3 coding DNA: TGTGCCTGGAGCAGGGGGTTTGGCTATGGCTACACCTTC.

The chain links TRBV7-6 to TRBJ1-3; TRBD1 might be the D (5 bases). The CDR3 loop spans 15 amino acids. Germline CDR1 reads SGHVS; CDR2 reads FNYEAQ. The germline V and J ends were trimmed by 5 bases and 0 bases, with 11 bases remaining between them. The CDR3, as DNA: TGTGCCAGCAGCCCAGACAGTAACTCTGGAAACACCATATATTTT. The encoded protein is CASSPDSNSGNTIYF.

J is TRBJ1-1 and V is TRBV5-6; no reliable D call. CDR3 length: 15 residues. Per germline, CDR1 SGHDT and CDR2 YYEEEE. Trimming removed 4 bases at V and 0 bases at J, with 13 bases between. The CDR3 DNA reads TGTGCCAGCAGCCTTTACACGTCCATGAACACTGAAGCTTTCTTT. Amino acids: CASSLYTSMNTEAFF.

V is TRBV27 and J is TRBJ2-2; 11 bases align to TRBD2. Germline loops: CDR1 MNHEY, CDR2 SMNVEV (reference sequence). This CDR3 has 14 residues. With V trimmed by 3 bases and J by 13 bases, 7 bases remained unmatched. The CDR3 region is CASSLVAGGFGLFF. The CDR3 DNA sequence: TGTGCCAGCAGTTTGGTAGCGGGAGGGTTTGGGCTGTTTTTT.